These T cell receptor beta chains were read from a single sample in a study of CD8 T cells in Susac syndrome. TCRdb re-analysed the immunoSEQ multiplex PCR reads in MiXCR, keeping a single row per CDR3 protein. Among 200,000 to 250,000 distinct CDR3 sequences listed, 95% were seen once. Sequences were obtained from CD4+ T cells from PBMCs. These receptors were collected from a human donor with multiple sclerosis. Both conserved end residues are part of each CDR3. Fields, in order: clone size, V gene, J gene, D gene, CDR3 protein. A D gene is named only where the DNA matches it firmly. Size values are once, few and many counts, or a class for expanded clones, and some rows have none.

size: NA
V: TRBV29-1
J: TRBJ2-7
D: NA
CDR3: CSVAKAGLEQYF

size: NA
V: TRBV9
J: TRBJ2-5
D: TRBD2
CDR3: CASSESPGTRGQTQYF

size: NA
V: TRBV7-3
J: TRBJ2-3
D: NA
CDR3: CASSPRPAATDTQYF

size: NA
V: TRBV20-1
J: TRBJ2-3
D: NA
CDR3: CSARVPSPTTDTQYF

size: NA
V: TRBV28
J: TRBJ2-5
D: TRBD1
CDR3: CASSPGQNIQETQYF

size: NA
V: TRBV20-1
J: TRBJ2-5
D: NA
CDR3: CSAGQRTGTQYF

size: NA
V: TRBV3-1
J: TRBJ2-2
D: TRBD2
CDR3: CASSQGVAGVTGELFF

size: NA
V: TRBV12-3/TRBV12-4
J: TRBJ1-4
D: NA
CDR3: CASSLSPGGLFF

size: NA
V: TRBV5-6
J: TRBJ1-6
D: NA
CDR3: CASSLRQAGLPLHF

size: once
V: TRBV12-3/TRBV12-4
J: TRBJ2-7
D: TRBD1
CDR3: CASSLGDRGTYEQYF

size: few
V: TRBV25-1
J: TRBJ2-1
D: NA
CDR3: CASSVSNEQFF

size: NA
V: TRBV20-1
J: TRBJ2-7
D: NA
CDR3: CSARMAIEQYF

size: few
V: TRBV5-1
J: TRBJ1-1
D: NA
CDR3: CASSLAGTVNTEAFF

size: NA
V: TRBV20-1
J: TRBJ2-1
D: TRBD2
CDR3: CSAPTSGGSHYNEQFF

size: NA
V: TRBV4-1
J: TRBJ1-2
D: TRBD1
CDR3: CASSQDQAGGDYTF

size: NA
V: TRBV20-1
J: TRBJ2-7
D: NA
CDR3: CSARVTKGGQGYEQYF

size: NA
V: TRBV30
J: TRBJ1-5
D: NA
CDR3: CAWSVGWIGDQPQHF

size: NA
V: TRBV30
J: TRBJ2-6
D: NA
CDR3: CAWSLTGANVLTF

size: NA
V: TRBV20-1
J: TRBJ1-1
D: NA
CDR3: CSASGTADQDTEAFF

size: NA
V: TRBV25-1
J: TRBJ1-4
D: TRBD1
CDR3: CASRRQGGNEKLFF

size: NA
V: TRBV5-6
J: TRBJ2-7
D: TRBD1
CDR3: CASSDLTGPYEQYF

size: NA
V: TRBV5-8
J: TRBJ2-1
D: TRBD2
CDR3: CASSFGLAASNEQFF

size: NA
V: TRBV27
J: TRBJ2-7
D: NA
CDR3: CASSANRVKVLDF

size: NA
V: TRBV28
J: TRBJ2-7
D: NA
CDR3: CASRPGASYEQYF

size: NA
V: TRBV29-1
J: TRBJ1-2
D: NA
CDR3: CSVVGYQAAGYTF

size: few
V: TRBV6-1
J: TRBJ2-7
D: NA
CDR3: CASSRDRTYEQYF

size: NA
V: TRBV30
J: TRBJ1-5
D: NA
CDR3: CAWSAVGSDYSQPQHF

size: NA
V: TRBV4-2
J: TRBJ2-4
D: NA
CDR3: CASSSGGPRLDSQYF

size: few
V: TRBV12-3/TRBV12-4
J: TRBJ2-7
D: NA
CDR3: CASSPQRYEQYF

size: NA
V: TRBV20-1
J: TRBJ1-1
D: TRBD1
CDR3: CSASNPTGSTEAFF

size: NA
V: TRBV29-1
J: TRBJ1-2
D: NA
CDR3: CSVEVEGSHYGYTF

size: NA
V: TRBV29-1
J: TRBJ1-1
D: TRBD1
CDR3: CSVDSPDRGPTEAFF

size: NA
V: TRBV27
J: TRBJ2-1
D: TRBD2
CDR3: CASSLLTSGGANEQFF

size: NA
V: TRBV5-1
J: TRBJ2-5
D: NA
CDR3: CASSSLLQTQYF

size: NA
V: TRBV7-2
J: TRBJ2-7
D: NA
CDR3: CASRLIPQAGDEQYF

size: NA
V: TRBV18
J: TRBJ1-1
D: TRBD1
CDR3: CASSVLDRDTEAFF

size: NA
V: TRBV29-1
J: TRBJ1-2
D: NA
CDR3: CSGTRSGYGYTF

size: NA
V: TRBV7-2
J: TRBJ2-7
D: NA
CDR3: CASSLAFPLYEQYF

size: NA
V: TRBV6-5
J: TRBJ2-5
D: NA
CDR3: CASSLPGAETQYF

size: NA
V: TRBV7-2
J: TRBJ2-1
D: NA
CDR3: CASIEGAGAREQFF

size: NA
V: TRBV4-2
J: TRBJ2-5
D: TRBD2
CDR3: CASSQVGTSGETQYF